The 2 T cell receptor beta chains given below trace back to one sample, sequenced in a study of neurological immune-mediated disorders. TCRdb called the 5' RACE reads again in MiXCR, with one record for every CDR3 protein. This table has 54,000 or so distinct CDR3 sequences, about 3.7% appearing once. The sample consisted of PBMCs. Source of these receptors: a man between 60 and 75 years old with multiple sclerosis.

This clonotype showed up many times. The genes are TRBV9 and TRBJ1-1; D remains ambiguous. The ends were cut back, 4 bases at V and 4 bases at J, with 11 bases in the middle. The CDR3 is made up of 13 amino acids. Germline CDR1 and CDR2: SGDLS and YYNGEE. The CDR3 region is CASSPLYGTEAFF. CDR3 DNA sequence: TGTGCCAGCAGCCCCTTATATGGCACTGAAGCTTTCTTT.

This clonotype has a count of ten or more. This chain links TRBV12-3 or TRBV12-4 with TRBJ1-2; the D gene is possibly TRBD1 (6 bases). This CDR3 comprises 13 residues. V was clipped by 2 bases and J by 6 bases, with 10 bases between them. The CDR3 DNA sequence: TGTGCCAGCAGTTTACGGGGGGGCAATGGCTACACCTTC. Translation: CASSLRGGNGYTF.